This T cell receptor (beta chain) was recovered during a study of shared clonotypes between healthy human individuals. Original data processing: ImmunoSEQ sequences covered only the junction and lacked quality scores; filtering therefore differed. Clones were read by immunoSEQ multiplex PCR, and TCRdb kept only the in-frame ones, dropping some. That table supplies the V and J calls and clone size; D and trimming were determined from the DNA. The data contain around 1,900,000 clones, 85% to 95% of them singletons. General study findings and limits: With a few donors compared, 4% to 5% of naive CD4 clonotypes were shared.

As to this clone: The antigen is undetermined.

Naive CD8 isolation took CD45RO-negative cells positively selected for CCR7 and excluded terminally differentiated effector memory CD45RA+ cells. Trimming removed 6 bases from V and 5 bases from J, with 12 bases in between. Germline V gene data show CDR1 as MNHEY and CDR2 as SMNVEV (reference sequence). The CDR3 is 13 amino acids. Sequenced: naive CD8+ T cells from PBMCs. The chain couples TRBV27 to TRBJ2-3; the D is unclear. This TCR was recovered from a man in his late teens or twenties in good health. Some clones in this sample may be carry-over from other donors' samples. CDR3 protein: CASSLRVGDTQYF. The CDR3 DNA reads as TGTGCCAGCAGCCTAAGGGTAGGAGATACGCAGTATTTT.